One and the same sample provided the 29 T cell receptor beta chains below, sequenced in a study of blood T cell repertoires in COVID-19. The repertoire was sequenced with immunoSEQ multiplex PCR; TCRdb's copy has only in-frame clones and lacks some. The sample consists of roughly 70,000 clones, about four fifths of them appearing once. Sample: peripheral blood. These receptors were collected from a man aged 65 to 79 who had recovered from COVID-19.

The gene calls are TRBV10-3 and TRBJ1-2, with TRBD1 as a possible D gene (6 bases). Looked up from germline, CDR1 is ENHRY and CDR2 is SYGVKD. V lost 3 bases and J 8 bases, leaving 16 bases between the germline ends. The CDR3 covers 14 residues. This chain's CDR3 is CAISEVMDSGGYTF. The CDR3, as DNA: TGTGCCATCAGTGAAGTGATGGACAGCGGAGGCTACACCTTC.

The CDR3 nucleotides are TGTGCCACCCACCCCCCCTACGTGAAACCTTTAGCGGGATTCACCGGGGAGCTGTTTTTT. Its protein is CATHPPYVKPLAGFTGELFF. The rearrangement joins TRBV7-6 to TRBJ2-2; 8 bases align to TRBD2. The CDR3 is 20 amino acids. Germline CDR1 is SGHVS and CDR2 is FNYEAQ. V lost 10 bases, J lost 4 bases, and 26 bases stayed unmatched.

In this sample, this clone turned up once. V is TRBV7-9 and J is TRBJ2-7; TRBD1 agrees at 8 bases. V shed 1 base, J shed 4 bases, and the junction held 12 bases outside the gene matches. The CDR3 length is 17 residues. The germline gives CDR1 SEHNR, CDR2 FQNEAQ (reference sequence). The CDR3: CASSLDPTPGGLYEQYF. The CDR3 DNA reads as TGTGCCAGCAGCTTAGATCCTACACCAGGGGGCTTATACGAGCAGTACTTC. The whole variable domain, remainder taken from reference TRBV7-9 and TRBJ2-7, is DTGVSQNPRHKITKRGQNVTFRCDPISEHNRLYWYRQTLGQGPEFLTYFQNEAQLEKSRLLSDRFSAERPKGSFSTLEIQRTEQGDSAMYLCASSLDPTPGGLYEQYFGPGTRLTVT.

This clone was detected ten times or more. This sequence joins TRBV5-6 and TRBJ2-7; TRBD1 matches at 7 bases. The germline V gene encodes CDR1 SGHDT and CDR2 YYEEEE. The CDR3 contains 13 residues. J was trimmed by 7 bases and V by 0 bases; bases with no gene match: 4. CDR3 sequence (DNA): TGTGCCAGCAGCTTGGGACAGGGTAGGGAGCAGTACTTC. Its translation is CASSLGQGREQYF.

The rearrangement joins TRBV19 to TRBJ2-1, with 9 nucleotides matching TRBD1. V trimming: 6 bases; J trimming: 10 bases; junction bases outside the gene matches: 10. The CDR3 spans 14 residues. Germline CDR1 and CDR2: LNHDA and SQIVND (reference sequence). The CDR3 loop is CASSPGQGSSEQFF. For the CDR3, the DNA is TGTGCCAGTAGCCCGGGACAGGGTTCTTCCGAGCAGTTCTTC.

The CDR3 DNA is TGTGCCAGCCGCCGGACAGTCGCGAACACCGGGGAGCTGTTTTTT. Its translation: CASRRTVANTGELFF. V and J are TRBV11-2 and TRBJ2-2; TRBD1 might be the D (6 bases). V was trimmed by 8 bases and J by 0 bases, leaving 13 bases between them. Germline CDR1 SGHAT, CDR2 FQNNGV. This CDR3 region has 15 residues.

This clone was found a few times. The rearrangement uses TRBV27 and TRBJ1-1; D ambiguous. CDR1 MNHEY and CDR2 SMNVEV come from the germline V gene (reference sequence). The CDR3 has 16 amino acids. Trimming removed 5 bases at V and 7 bases at J, with 23 bases between. CDR3 sequence reads: CASSQTMTSGRYEAFF. The CDR3 coding sequence is TGTGCCAGCAGTCAAACCATGACGAGCGGCCGGTATGAAGCTTTCTTT.

The count of this clone is one. J is TRBJ1-5 and V is TRBV6-4; D is possibly TRBD1 (5 bases). Germline loops: CDR1 MRHNA, CDR2 SNTAGT. The V end was cut by 6 bases, the J end by 4 bases, with 16 bases between. The CDR3 has 15 residues. CDR3 region: CASSPEFGGNQPQHF. CDR3 nucleotide sequence: TGTGCCAGCAGCCCGGAGTTCGGGGGGAATCAGCCCCAGCATTTT.

V and J are TRBV19 and TRBJ2-7; 9 bases are shared with TRBD1. The length of the CDR3 is 15 residues. In germline, CDR1 is LNHDA, CDR2 SQIVND (reference sequence). Losses at the gene ends were 6 bases for V and 1 base for J; bases not matched to a gene: 7. The CDR3 here is CASRADRGSSYEQYF. CDR3 nucleotides: TGTGCCAGTAGGGCTGACAGGGGGAGTTCCTACGAGCAGTACTTC.

This chain connects TRBV6-5 to TRBJ1-1; TRBD1 agrees at 9 bases. In germline, CDR1 is MNHEY, CDR2 SVGAGI. The J segment lost 7 bases and the V segment lost 5 bases, leaving 5 bases of the junction unmatched. The CDR3 is 13 amino acids. DNA for the CDR3: TGTGCCAGCAGTAGGGACAGGGCTAGTGAAGCTTTCTTT. Amino acids: CASSRDRASEAFF.

The J gene is TRBJ1-3, the V gene TRBV25-1; D might be TRBD1 (5 bases). Per the germline V gene, CDR1 is MGHDK and CDR2 is SYGVNS. The germline V and J ends were trimmed by 7 bases and 0 bases, with 10 bases remaining between them. This CDR3 is built from 14 residues. As DNA, the CDR3 is TGTGCCAGCACCCCAGGGTACTCTGGAAACACCATATATTTT. Its protein product is CASTPGYSGNTIYF.

The chain carries TRBV7-2 and TRBJ2-7; 9 bases agree with TRBD1. The CDR3 has 14 residues. With V trimmed by 4 bases and J by 2 bases, 3 bases remained unmatched. Germline V CDR1 and CDR2: SGHTA, FQGNSA. CDR3 bases: TGTGCCAGCAGCTCGACAGGGGGGACCTACGAGCAGTACTTC. This encodes CASSSTGGTYEQYF.

The chain uses TRBV11-3 and TRBJ1-1; weak D call: TRBD1 (6 bases). Germline-derived CDR1 and CDR2 are SGHNT and YENEEA. The CDR3 has 14 residues. V was shortened by 6 bases and J by 2 bases, with 13 bases between the two germline ends. The CDR3 coding sequence is TGTGCCAGCAGTATAGGGGGAACCAACACTGAAGCTTTCTTT. This gives the protein CASSIGGTNTEAFF.

This clone came up once. V usage is TRBV5-4 and J usage is TRBJ1-2, with D possibly being TRBD1 (5 bases). Trimming shortened V by 3 bases and J by 8 bases, and 23 bases separated the two germline ends. CDR1 is SGHNT and CDR2 is YYREEE in the germline V gene (reference sequence). This CDR3 is 16 amino acids long. The DNA for the CDR3 is TGTGCCAGCAGCTCCGCCTCTAACAGAGCTGGGGGGGGCTACACCTTC. Encoded protein: CASSSASNRAGGGYTF.

The chain recombines TRBV7-2 with TRBJ2-5; TRBD2 aligns across 7 bases. With 7 bases clipped from V and 0 bases from J, the junction kept 11 bases outside the gene matches. Germline CDR1 and CDR2: SGHTA and FQGNSA. The CDR3 sequence is 16 residues long. DNA for the CDR3: TGTGCCAGCAAAAGGGGAGGGTTTCGTAACCAAGAGACCCAGTACTTC. The encoded protein is CASKRGGFRNQETQYF.

The V and J genes are TRBV29-1 and TRBJ2-1, with 7 positions matching TRBD1. The CDR3 consists of 12 residues. In germline, CDR1 is SQVTM, CDR2 ANQGSEA. V lost 7 bases to trimming and J lost 3 bases; unmatched junction nucleotides: 3. The chain's CDR3 is CSGGQNYNEQFF. The CDR3 DNA sequence: TGCAGCGGGGGACAGAACTACAATGAGCAGTTCTTC.

The gene calls are TRBV5-1 and TRBJ1-2, with 7 positions matching TRBD1. V was clipped by 2 bases and J by 8 bases; unmatched bases: 3. Per the germline V gene, CDR1 is SGHRS and CDR2 is YFSETQ. This CDR3 is 12 amino acids long. DNA of the CDR3: TGCGCCAGCAGCTTACAGGGGAGGGGCTACACCTTC. Translated: CASSLQGRGYTF.

The rearrangement joins TRBV7-5 to TRBJ2-3; the D segment call TRBD2 is taken from the table without a DNA check. TRBV7-5 is assigned pseudogene status. This CDR3 has 16 amino acids. In nucleotides, the CDR3 is TGTGTCAGAAGCTTAGATACTAGCGGGGGTGCAGATACGCAGTATTTT. This codes for CVRSLDTSGGADTQYF.

The chain combines TRBV5-1 with TRBJ1-2; no firm D call. Per the germline V gene, CDR1 is SGHRS and CDR2 is YFSETQ. V was cut by 0 bases and J by 6 bases, with 15 bases left in between. The CDR3 extends over 15 amino acids. CDR3 loop: CASSLVTFEGDGYTF. Written as DNA, the CDR3 is TGCGCCAGCAGCTTGGTAACTTTTGAGGGTGATGGCTACACCTTC.

The rearrangement links TRBV19 to TRBJ1-1; 8 bases line up with TRBD1. Germline lookup yields CDR1 LNHDA and CDR2 SQIVND (reference sequence). Germline trimming cut 6 bases from V and 4 bases from J; bases unmatched to any gene: 4. This CDR3 contains 13 residues. The CDR3 is CASSGQGRTEAFF. CDR3 DNA: TGTGCCAGTAGCGGACAGGGCCGCACTGAAGCTTTCTTT.

The chain joins TRBV19 to TRBJ2-5; TRBD1 might be the D (8 bases). V was pared by 1 base and J by 4 bases, with 16 bases between. This CDR3 has 16 residues. The germline CDR1 and CDR2 sequences are LNHDA and SQIVND (reference sequence). The CDR3 nucleotides read TGTGCCAGTAGTATAGGTGGGACAGGCGGGGGAGAGACCCAGTACTTC. Residues: CASSIGGTGGGETQYF.

The chain is built from TRBV7-2 and TRBJ2-7, with D possibly matching TRBD1 (6 bases). The CDR3 has 15 amino acids. Trimming took 2 bases from V and 5 from J, leaving 16 bases between them. Germline V gives CDR1 SGHTA, CDR2 FQGNSA. The CDR3 sequence is CASSLPGTRVNEQYF. The DNA of the CDR3 is TGTGCCAGCAGCTTACCCGGGACACGCGTCAACGAGCAGTACTTC. The full variable domain, completed using reference TRBV7-2 and TRBJ2-7, is GAGVSQSPSNKVTEKGKDVELRCDPISGHTALYWYRQSLGQGLEFLIYFQGNSAPDKSGLPSDRFSAERTGGSVSTLTIQRTQQEDSAVYLCASSLPGTRVNEQYFGPGTRLTVT.

The chain carries TRBV5-1 and TRBJ1-1; tentative D call: TRBD1 (5 bases). The CDR3 is 15 residues long. Trimming stripped 0 bases from V and 4 bases from J, with 13 bases between. The germline V gene encodes CDR1 SGHRS and CDR2 YFSETQ. The CDR3 is CASSLDAGRGTEAFF. Written as DNA, the CDR3 is TGCGCCAGCAGCTTGGATGCGGGAAGGGGCACTGAAGCTTTCTTT.

The rearrangement links TRBV12-3 or TRBV12-4 to TRBJ1-5; D remains ambiguous. Trimming stripped 6 bases from V and 5 bases from J, with 8 bases between. This CDR3 contains 12 residues. The CDR3 sequence is CASRLRDQPQHF. The CDR3 region has the DNA TGTGCCAGCAGGCTGAGGGATCAGCCCCAGCATTTT.

The chain recombines TRBV19 with TRBJ2-1; 9 nucleotides align to TRBD1. After removal of 5 bases from V and 7 bases from J, the junction contained 6 bases not matched to a gene. Germline V gene lookup returns CDR1 LNHDA and CDR2 SQIVND (reference sequence). CDR3 length: 14 residues. The CDR3: CASSLGQGLNEQFF. CDR3 bases: TGTGCCAGTAGTCTTGGACAGGGGCTAAATGAGCAGTTCTTC.

This clone appeared many times. CDR3: CASSQERGSYNEQFF. CDR3 DNA: TGTGCCAGCAGCCAAGAGCGGGGCTCCTACAATGAGCAGTTCTTC. The rearrangement links TRBV3-1 (or the pseudogene TRBV3-2) to TRBJ2-1; possible D gene TRBD2, 6 bases. V lost 0 bases to trimming and J lost 0 bases, with 6 bases between them. This CDR3 region has 15 residues. Germline-derived CDR1 and CDR2 are LGHDT and YNNKEL (reference sequence).

The chain links TRBV5-5 to TRBJ2-5, with 10 bases fitting TRBD2. The V gene's germline CDR1 is SGHKS and CDR2 YYEKEE (reference sequence). V gave up 5 bases and J gave up 1 base; unmatched junction bases: 5. The CDR3 totals 15 residues. CDR3 amino acids: CASSRTSGAQETQYF. Written as DNA, the CDR3 is TGTGCCAGCAGTCGTACTAGCGGGGCCCAAGAGACCCAGTACTTC. Complete variable domain (other parts from reference TRBV5-5 and TRBJ2-5): DAGVTQSPTHLIKTRGQQVTLRCSPISGHKSVSWYQQVLGQGPQFIFQYYEKEERGRGNFPDRFSARQFPNYSSELNVNALLLGDSALYLCASSRTSGAQETQYFGPGTRLLVL.

The rearrangement uses TRBV3-1 (or the pseudogene TRBV3-2) and TRBJ2-2, with D tentatively TRBD1 (6 bases). This CDR3 is 15 amino acids long. Germline lookup yields CDR1 LGHDT and CDR2 YNNKEL (reference sequence). The germline V and J ends were trimmed by 4 bases and 1 base, with 10 bases remaining between them. The DNA for the CDR3 is TGTGCCAGCAGCCCCACAGGGCTGAACACCGGGGAGCTGTTTTTT. Its protein is CASSPTGLNTGELFF.

This clone has more than one count but fewer than ten. J is TRBJ1-5 and V is TRBV7-2; D gene uncertain. Trimming took off 10 bases at V and 6 bases at J, with 22 bases between the two ends. Germline-derived CDR1 and CDR2 are SGHTA and FQGNSA. This CDR3 has 15 residues. CDR3 sequence: CATTLVAETGQPQHF. The CDR3 coding sequence is TGTGCCACCACATTAGTCGCAGAGACGGGTCAGCCCCAGCATTTT.